This T cell receptor beta chain was identified during a study of CD8 T cells in ankylosing spondylitis. Study findings and constraints: Enrichment of disease-linked clones was reportedly significant in matched ankylosing spondylitis synovial fluid.

As to this clonotype: Its antigen is not identified. Just one base apart from a much larger clone, this may be a read error.

From the 5' RACE reads, TCRdb called clonotypes with MiXCR, one entry per CDR3 protein. The table records approximately 300,000 distinct CDR3 sequences, roughly 20% of them present only once. Germline loops: CDR1 SGHRS, CDR2 YFSETQ. The CDR3 totals 15 residues. The sequence was obtained from a male donor with ankylosing spondylitis or in good health (not recorded which). The sequencing input was blood, either unsorted or a sorted T cell fraction (not recorded which). The V and J genes are TRBV5-1 and TRBJ1-5; D is ambiguous. CDR3 sequence reads: CGSSLESQSNQPQHF. The CDR3 DNA sequence: TGCGGCAGCAGCTTGGAAAGTCAAAGCAATCAGCCCCAGCATTTT. Complete variable domain (other parts from reference TRBV5-1 and TRBJ1-5): KAGVTQTPRYLIKTRGQQVTLSCSPISGHRSVSWYQQTPGQGLQFLFEYFSETQRNKGNFPGRFSGRQFSNSRSEMNVSTLELGDSALYLCGSSLESQSNQPQHFGDGTRLSIL.